Sequencing of this T cell receptor (beta chain) was carried out in a study of blood T cell repertoires in COVID-19. Study in general: Samples came from the United States, Italy and Spain, spanning acute and convalescent COVID-19.

Germline lookup yields CDR1 SGHRS and CDR2 YFSETQ. The CDR3 is made up of 14 amino acids. J was trimmed by 3 bases and V by 4 bases; bases with no gene match: 3. How the authors handled the data: Cell counts per sample came from amplifying reference gene primers. Repertoires were generated with immunoSEQ multiplex PCR, while TCRdb's copy carries only in-frame clones and drops some. That table is the source of V, J and clone size, and D and trimming were worked out from the DNA. The sample records roughly 150,000 clones, roughly four fifths being singletons. The receptor comes from a human donor with acute or convalescent COVID-19. The donor label of this sample is uncertain. The V and J genes are TRBV5-1 and TRBJ2-2; TRBD1 agrees at 7 bases. The source material was peripheral blood. Here the CDR3 DNA reads TGCGCCAGCAGCCTACAGGGGCACACCGGGGAGCTGTTTTTT. It codes for CASSLQGHTGELFF.